These 19 T cell receptor beta chains were all obtained from the same sample, sequenced in a study of CD8+ T cells in alopecia areata. Extraction of RNA preceded its reverse transcription into cDNA, which served as the sequencing template. Sequenced by immunoSEQ multiplex PCR; TCRdb stores in-frame clones only, minus some. The sample holds roughly 180,000 clones; about 53% are singletons and the top ten take 11%. Treatment denoted: oral pan-JAK inhibitor, 5-10 mg twice daily. Material: CD8+ T cells sorted from blood, obtained at week 24, from a patient treated with tofacitinib. The receptors originated from a human donor with alopecia areata.

This chain's CDR3 is CASIGSSYNEQFF. CDR3 in DNA: TGTGCCAGCATAGGTAGCTCCTACAATGAGCAGTTCTTC. The V and J genes are TRBV2 and TRBJ2-1; no definite D call. In germline, CDR1 is SNHLY, CDR2 FYNNEI. This CDR3 is 13 amino acids long. Deletions cut 7 bases from V and 0 bases from J, with 7 bases between.

The chain has TRBV13 and TRBJ2-7; perhaps TRBD1 as D (6 bases). V lost 5 bases and J lost 3, with 11 bases in between. This CDR3 comprises 13 residues. Per germline, CDR1 PRHDT and CDR2 FYEKMQ (reference sequence). The CDR3 nucleotides are TGTGCCAGCAGCGGAGAACAGGGCTACGAGCAGTACTTC. This sequence encodes CASSGEQGYEQYF.

The chain uses TRBV4-3 and TRBJ1-1, with 7 bases that match TRBD1. CDR1 and CDR2 (germline): LGHNA, YSLEER. The length of the CDR3 is 15 residues. With 0 bases clipped from V and 5 bases from J, the junction kept 6 bases outside the gene matches. This chain's CDR3 is CASSQERGRGTEAFF. The CDR3 region has the DNA TGCGCCAGCAGCCAAGAGCGAGGCAGGGGGACTGAAGCTTTCTTT.

The chain recombines TRBV6-5 with TRBJ2-3; D may be TRBD2 (5 bases). Trimming pared 0 bases from V and 0 bases from J, leaving 10 bases between. Germline V gene lookup returns CDR1 MNHEY and CDR2 SVGAGI. CDR3 size: 16 residues. CDR3 sequence (DNA): TGTGCCAGCAGTTACTCAGCGGAAATAAGCACAGATACGCAGTATTTT. This translates into CASSYSAEISTDTQYF.

This clone was seen a few times. The chain combines TRBV29-1 with TRBJ2-2; D gene uncertain. V lost 4 bases to trimming and J lost 3 bases, with 6 bases between them. CDR1 and CDR2 from the germline V gene are SQVTM and ANQGSEA. This CDR3 comprises 12 residues. CDR3 bases: TGCAGCGTTGCGGGTGACACCGGGGAGCTGTTTTTT. It yields the protein CSVAGDTGELFF.

This rearrangement joins TRBV13 to TRBJ2-1; no firm D call. V shed 1 base and J shed 6 bases, with 10 bases lying between them. The CDR3 length is 14 residues. Germline CDR1 and CDR2: PRHDT and FYEKMQ (reference sequence). DNA for the CDR3: TGTGCCAGCAGCTTAGAGGCAAGCTTCAATGAGCAGTTCTTC. This gives the protein CASSLEASFNEQFF.

V and J are TRBV13 and TRBJ2-2; D might be TRBD1 (5 bases). Trimming pared 2 bases from V and 5 bases from J, leaving 9 bases between. Germline CDR1 and CDR2: PRHDT and FYEKMQ (reference sequence). This CDR3 is built from 14 residues. CDR3 region: CASSLWSGTGELFF. The CDR3 DNA sequence: TGTGCCAGCAGCTTATGGTCAGGGACCGGGGAGCTGTTTTTT.

V gene TRBV29-1 combines with J gene TRBJ2-3, with 8 bases matching TRBD1. The J segment lost 2 bases and the V segment lost 4 bases, leaving 11 bases of the junction unmatched. CDR1 is SQVTM and CDR2 is ANQGSEA in the germline V gene. The CDR3 is 16 amino acids. The CDR3 DNA is TGCAGCGTTGTGAAGGGGACAGGAGGGACCACAGATACGCAGTATTTT. Protein product: CSVVKGTGGTTDTQYF.

This clone has a handful of counts. The chain has TRBV6-5 and TRBJ1-5; D gene uncertain. The ends were cut back, 6 bases at V and 3 bases at J, with 9 bases in the middle. The CDR3 runs to 13 residues. CDR1 is MNHEY and CDR2 is SVGAGI in the germline V gene. CDR3 sequence: CASRGGLNQPQHF. CDR3 bases: TGTGCCAGCAGGGGCGGGCTCAATCAGCCCCAGCATTTT.

In its sample, this clone was seen a few times. This chain uses TRBV4-3 with TRBJ2-6; no definite D call. Trimming took off 0 bases at V and 2 bases at J, with 8 bases between the two ends. The CDR3 consists of 16 residues. The germline V gene has CDR1 LGHNA and CDR2 YSLEER. CDR3 nucleotide sequence: TGCGCCAGCAGCCAAGATCTAGGGACTGGGGCCAACGTCCTGACTTTC. Protein product: CASSQDLGTGANVLTF.

The V call is TRBV12-5, the J call TRBJ1-1, with D hard to call. Per the germline V gene, CDR1 is LGHNT and CDR2 is FRNRAP. The V end was cut by 2 bases, the J end by 10 bases, with 14 bases between. CDR3 length equals 13 residues. CDR3 nucleotides: TGTGCTAGTGGTTTGTCCTCGGACCGCCCAGCTTTCTTT. Translated, it gives CASGLSSDRPAFF.

The genes are TRBV6-1 and TRBJ1-1; D is undetermined. The CDR3 has 13 amino acids. V shed 2 bases and J shed 3 bases, with 7 bases lying between them. Germline V lookup: CDR1 MNHNS, CDR2 SASEGT. The CDR3, as DNA: TGTGCCAGCAGTGAAAAGGGAGACACTGAAGCTTTCTTT. Its translation: CASSEKGDTEAFF.

The table lists this clone with a few counts. Other DNA sequences in the same sample also yield this CDR3. V is TRBV30 and J is TRBJ1-1; tentative D call: TRBD1 (5 bases). Germline CDR1 GTSNPN, CDR2 SVGIG (reference sequence). The CDR3 consists of 12 residues. Trimming took off 2 bases at V and 5 bases at J, with 9 bases between the two ends. This CDR3 is CAWSWGGTEAFF. CDR3 coding DNA: TGTGCCTGGAGTTGGGGGGGGACTGAAGCTTTCTTT.

The J gene is TRBJ1-1, the V gene TRBV5-1; TRBD1 matches at 7 bases. The germline gives CDR1 SGHRS, CDR2 YFSETQ. The CDR3 is 14 amino acids. Trimming at V came to 4 bases and at J to 4 bases, leaving 7 bases not matched to a gene. In nucleotides, the CDR3 is TGCGCCAGCAGCCACACAGGGGTCGGCACTGAAGCTTTCTTT. Translation gives CASSHTGVGTEAFF. Full variable domain (remainder filled in from reference TRBV5-1 and TRBJ1-1): KAGVTQTPRYLIKTRGQQVTLSCSPISGHRSVSWYQQTPGQGLQFLFEYFSETQRNKGNFPGRFSGRQFSNSRSEMNVSTLELGDSALYLCASSHTGVGTEAFFGQGTRLTVV.

This clone showed up just a few times. Other DNA sequences from this sample encode an identical CDR3 as well. The chain has TRBV27 and TRBJ2-7; 8 bases agree with TRBD1. The CDR3 runs 14 residues. Per germline, CDR1 MNHEY and CDR2 SMNVEV (reference sequence). V was clipped by 3 bases and J by 4 bases; unmatched bases: 5. In DNA form, the CDR3 reads TGTGCCAGCAGTTTCGGGACAGGAGCTTACGAGCAGTACTTC. Protein: CASSFGTGAYEQYF.

This clone was detected only a few times. V and J are TRBV29-1 and TRBJ2-2; possible D gene TRBD1, 5 bases. CDR1 and CDR2 (germline): SQVTM, ANQGSEA. The length of the CDR3 is 14 residues. The V end was cut by 0 bases, the J end by 6 bases, with 11 bases between. The CDR3 protein is CSVEEGRASGELFF. The CDR3 bases are TGCAGCGTTGAAGAGGGCAGGGCTTCCGGGGAGCTGTTTTTT.

The chain links TRBV5-1 to TRBJ2-5; D is ambiguous. The germline CDR1 and CDR2 sequences are SGHRS and YFSETQ. This CDR3 has 13 residues. The V and J ends lost 0 bases and 2 bases respectively, with 5 bases between them. The CDR3 DNA is TGCGCCAGCAGCTTGGACATACAAGAGACCCAGTACTTC. Residues: CASSLDIQETQYF.

This clone has a handful of counts. The chain has TRBV6-5 and TRBJ2-3; 7 bases match TRBD1. Germline V gives CDR1 MNHEY, CDR2 SVGAGI. The CDR3 spans 13 residues. V was pared by 6 bases and J by 1 base, with 1 base of the junction left unmatched. The CDR3 DNA sequence: TGTGCCAGCAGAACAGGGGGCACAGATACGCAGTATTTT. Its protein product is CASRTGGTDTQYF.

The chain employs TRBV4-1 and TRBJ2-1; 7 bases align to TRBD1. The V and J ends lost 3 bases and 10 bases, in that order; junction bases with no gene match: 9. CDR1 MGHRA and CDR2 YSYEKL come from the germline V gene. CDR3 size: 14 residues. CDR3 amino acids: CASSQRTGTGEQFF. The DNA of the CDR3 is TGCGCCAGCAGCCAGCGGACAGGTACTGGGGAGCAGTTCTTC.